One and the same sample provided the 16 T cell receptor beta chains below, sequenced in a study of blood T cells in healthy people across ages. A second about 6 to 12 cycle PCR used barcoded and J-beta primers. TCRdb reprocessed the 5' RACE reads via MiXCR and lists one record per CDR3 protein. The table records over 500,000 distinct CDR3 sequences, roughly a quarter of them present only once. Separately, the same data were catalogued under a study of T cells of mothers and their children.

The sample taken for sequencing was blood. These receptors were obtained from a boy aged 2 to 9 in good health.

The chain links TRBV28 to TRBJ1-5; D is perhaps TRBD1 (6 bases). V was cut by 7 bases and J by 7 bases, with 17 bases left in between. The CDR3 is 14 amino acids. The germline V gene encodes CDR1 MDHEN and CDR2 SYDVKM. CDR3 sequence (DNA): TGTGCCAGCAAAGAAGACAAGGGGGTACAGCCCCAGCATTTT. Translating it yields CASKEDKGVQPQHF.

In nucleotides, the CDR3 is TGTGCCATCGGTCAAGAGACCCAGTACTTC. Translation: CAIGQETQYF. This chain uses TRBV10-3 with TRBJ2-5; D is unresolved. Trimming stripped 8 bases from V and 2 bases from J, with 3 bases between. Germline assignment: CDR1 ENHRY and CDR2 SYGVKD. The CDR3 is 10 residues long.

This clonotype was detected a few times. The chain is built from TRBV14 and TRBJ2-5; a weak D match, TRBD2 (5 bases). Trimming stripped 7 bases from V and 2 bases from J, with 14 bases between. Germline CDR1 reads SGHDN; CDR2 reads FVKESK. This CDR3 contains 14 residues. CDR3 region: CASMKGVGQETQYF. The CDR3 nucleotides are TGTGCCAGCATGAAGGGAGTGGGTCAAGAGACCCAGTACTTC.

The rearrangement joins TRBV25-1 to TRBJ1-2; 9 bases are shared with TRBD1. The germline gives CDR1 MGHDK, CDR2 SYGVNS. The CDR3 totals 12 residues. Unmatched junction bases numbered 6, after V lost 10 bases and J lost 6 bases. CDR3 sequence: CATPWTGDGYTF. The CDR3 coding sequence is TGTGCCACCCCGTGGACAGGGGATGGCTACACCTTC.

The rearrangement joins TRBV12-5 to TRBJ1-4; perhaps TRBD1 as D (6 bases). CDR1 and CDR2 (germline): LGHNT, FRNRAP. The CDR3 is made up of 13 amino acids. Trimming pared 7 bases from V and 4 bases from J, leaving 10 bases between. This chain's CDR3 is CASAGGGNEKLFF. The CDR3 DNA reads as TGTGCTAGTGCCGGAGGGGGTAATGAAAAACTGTTTTTT.

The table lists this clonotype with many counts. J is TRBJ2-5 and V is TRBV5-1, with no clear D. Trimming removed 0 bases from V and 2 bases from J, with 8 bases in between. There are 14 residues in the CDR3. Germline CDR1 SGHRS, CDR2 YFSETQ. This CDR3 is CASSLAVLQETQYF. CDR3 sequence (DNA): TGCGCCAGCAGCTTGGCGGTACTTCAAGAGACCCAGTACTTC.

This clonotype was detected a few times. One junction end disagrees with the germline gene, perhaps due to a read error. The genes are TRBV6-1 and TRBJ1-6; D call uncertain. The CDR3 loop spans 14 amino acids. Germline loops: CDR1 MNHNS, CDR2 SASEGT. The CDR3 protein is CASSEVFYNSPLHF. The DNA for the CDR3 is TGTGCTAGCAGTGAAGTATTCTATAATTCACCCCTCCACTTT.

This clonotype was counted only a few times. CDR3 loop: CASSYLGGQEAFF. The CDR3 DNA reads TGTGCCAGCAGTTACTTGGGGGGGCAGGAAGCTTTCTTT. The J gene is TRBJ1-1, the V gene TRBV6-6; D is perhaps TRBD1 (6 bases). The V and J ends lost 1 base and 8 bases respectively, with 11 bases between them. The length of the CDR3 is 13 residues. The germline V gene encodes CDR1 MNHNY and CDR2 SVGAGI (reference sequence).

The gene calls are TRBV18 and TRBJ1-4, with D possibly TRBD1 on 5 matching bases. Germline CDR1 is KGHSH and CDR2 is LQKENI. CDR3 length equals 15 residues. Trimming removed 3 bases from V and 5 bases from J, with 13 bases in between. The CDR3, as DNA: TGTGCCAGCTCACCGGGACGGGGGATAAATGAAAAACTGTTTTTT. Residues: CASSPGRGINEKLFF.

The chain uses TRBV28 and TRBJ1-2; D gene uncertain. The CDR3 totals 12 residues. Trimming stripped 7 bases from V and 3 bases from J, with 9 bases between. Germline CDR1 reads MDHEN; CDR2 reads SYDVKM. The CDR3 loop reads CASTQIDYGYTF. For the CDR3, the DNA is TGTGCCAGCACCCAAATCGACTATGGCTACACCTTC.

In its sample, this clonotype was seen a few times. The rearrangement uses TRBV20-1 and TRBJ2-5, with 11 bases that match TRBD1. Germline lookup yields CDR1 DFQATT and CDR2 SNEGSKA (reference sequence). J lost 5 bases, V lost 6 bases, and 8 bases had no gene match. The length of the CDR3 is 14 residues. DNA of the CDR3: TGCAGTGCCCCGGACAGGGGGCGCGGGGAGACCCAGTACTTC. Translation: CSAPDRGRGETQYF.

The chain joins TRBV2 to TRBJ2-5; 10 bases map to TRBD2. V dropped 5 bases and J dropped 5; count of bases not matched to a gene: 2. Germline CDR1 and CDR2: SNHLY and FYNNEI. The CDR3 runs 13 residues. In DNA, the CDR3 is TGTGCCAGCAGTATTAGCGGGAGGGAGACCCAGTACTTC. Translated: CASSISGRETQYF. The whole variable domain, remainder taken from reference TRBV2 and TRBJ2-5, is EPEVTQTPSHQVTQMGQEVILRCVPISNHLYFYWYRQILGQKVEFLVSFYNNEISEKSEIFDDQFSVERPDGSNFTLKIRSTKLEDSAMYFCASSISGRETQYFGPGTRLLVL.

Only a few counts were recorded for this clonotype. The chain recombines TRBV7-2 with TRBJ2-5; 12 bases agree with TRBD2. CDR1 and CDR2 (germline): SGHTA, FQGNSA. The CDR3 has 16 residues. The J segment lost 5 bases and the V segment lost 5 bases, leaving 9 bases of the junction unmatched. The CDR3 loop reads CASSEARLAGVETQYF. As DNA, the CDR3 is TGTGCCAGCAGCGAAGCAAGACTAGCGGGAGTTGAGACCCAGTACTTC.

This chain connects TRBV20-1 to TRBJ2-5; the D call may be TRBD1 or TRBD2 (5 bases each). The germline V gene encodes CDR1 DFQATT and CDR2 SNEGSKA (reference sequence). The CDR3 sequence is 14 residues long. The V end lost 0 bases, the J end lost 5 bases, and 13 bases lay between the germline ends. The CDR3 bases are TGCAGTGCTAGAGAGGGACCTTTATGGGAGACCCAGTACTTC. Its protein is CSAREGPLWETQYF.

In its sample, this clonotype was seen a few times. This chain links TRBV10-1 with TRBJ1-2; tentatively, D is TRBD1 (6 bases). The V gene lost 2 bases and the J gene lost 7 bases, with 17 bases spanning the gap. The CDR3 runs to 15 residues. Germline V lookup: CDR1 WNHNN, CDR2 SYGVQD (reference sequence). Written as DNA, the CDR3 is TGCGCCAGCAGTGAGGCCAGGGGAATACGGAGTGGCTACACCTTC. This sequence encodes CASSEARGIRSGYTF.

The CDR3 spells CASSYSRLAHNEQFF. The CDR3 DNA sequence: TGTGCCAGCAGTTACTCCAGACTAGCTCACAATGAGCAGTTCTTC. The rearrangement links TRBV12-3 or TRBV12-4 to TRBJ2-5; TRBD2 matches 7 bases. The J call is doubtful: the DNA matches TRBJ2-1 better. The CDR3 extends over 15 amino acids.